One and the same sample provided the 13 T cell receptor beta chains below, sequenced in a study of blood T cell repertoires in COVID-19. The data were produced by immunoSEQ multiplex PCR, yet TCRdb's version contains in-frame clones alone and is incomplete. The sample holds 75,000 to 80,000 clones; around 90% are singletons and the top ten take under 55%. Sequenced material: peripheral blood. These receptors were taken from a human donor in a cohort sampled during active COVID-19.

This sequence joins TRBV4-2 and TRBJ2-1; a possible D gene is TRBD2 (6 bases). V was shortened by 0 bases and J by 3 bases, with 15 bases between the two germline ends. The V gene's germline CDR1 is LGHNA and CDR2 YNFKEQ. The CDR3 runs 17 residues. The CDR3 bases are TGTGCCAGCAGCCAAGAGGAGGGTTCTTCTCTCTACAATGAGCAGTTCTTC. This sequence encodes CASSQEEGSSLYNEQFF.

The rearrangement joins TRBV10-1 to TRBJ2-1, with D possibly matching TRBD2 (6 bases). The V gene's germline CDR1 is WNHNN and CDR2 SYGVQD (reference sequence). This CDR3 has 15 amino acids. V lost 2 bases, J lost 6 bases, and 14 bases lay in between. CDR3 protein: CASSEEGRRRNEQFF. Written as DNA, the CDR3 is TGCGCCAGCAGTGAGGAGGGGAGGCGGCGCAATGAGCAGTTCTTC.

The CDR3 reads CASSPSIGYGGGTEAFF. In nucleotides, the CDR3 is TGTGCCAGCTCACCTTCGATCGGGTATGGGGGGGGCACTGAAGCTTTCTTT. V is TRBV18 and J is TRBJ1-1, with D maybe TRBD1 (5 bases). Trimming pared 3 bases from V and 4 bases from J, leaving 21 bases between. The CDR3 has 17 amino acids. Germline V gene lookup returns CDR1 KGHSH and CDR2 LQKENI.

The V and J genes are TRBV7-8 and TRBJ1-4; tentative D call: TRBD1 (5 bases). Germline V gene lookup returns CDR1 SGHVS and CDR2 FQNEAQ. The CDR3 covers 13 residues. Trimming took off 5 bases at V and 4 bases at J, with 8 bases between the two ends. CDR3 region: CASSGRVNEKLFF. The CDR3, as DNA: TGTGCCAGCAGCGGCAGGGTTAATGAAAAACTGTTTTTT.

This clone was seen a few times. J is TRBJ2-4 and V is TRBV6-1, with D perhaps TRBD1 (6 bases). V was shortened by 0 bases and J by 1 base, with 16 bases between the two germline ends. This CDR3 spans 18 amino acids. Germline loops: CDR1 MNHNS, CDR2 SASEGT. CDR3 loop: CASSEAGGHRAAKNIQYF. DNA of the CDR3: TGTGCCAGCAGTGAAGCAGGGGGACACCGGGCGGCCAAAAACATTCAGTACTTC.

CDR3 sequence reads: CASSVTPDRAYNEQFF. The CDR3, as DNA: TGTGCCAGCAGCGTGACCCCGGATCGGGCCTACAATGAGCAGTTCTTC. The chain couples TRBV5-4 to TRBJ2-1; D is undetermined. Germline assignment: CDR1 SGHNT and CDR2 YYREEE (reference sequence). V gave up 4 bases and J gave up 2 bases, with 16 bases separating them. The CDR3 has 16 amino acids. Complete variable domain (other parts from reference TRBV5-4 and TRBJ2-1): ETGVTQSPTHLIKTRGQQVTLRCSSQSGHNTVSWYQQALGQGPQFIFQYYREEENGRGNFPPRFSGLQFPNYSSELNVNALELDDSALYLCASSVTPDRAYNEQFFGPGTRLTVL.

The chain recombines TRBV9 with TRBJ1-6; 7 bases agree with TRBD1. V gave up 3 bases and J gave up 14 bases; unmatched junction bases: 2. CDR1 is SGDLS and CDR2 is YYNGEE in the germline V gene. CDR3 length: 11 residues. CDR3 in DNA: TGTGCCAGCAGCGCCGGGACAGCCCTCCACTTT. It codes for CASSAGTALHF.

The V gene is TRBV25-1, the J gene TRBJ2-7, with D possibly being TRBD1 (5 bases). CDR3 length: 14 residues. Germline loops: CDR1 MGHDK, CDR2 SYGVNS. Trimming cost V 2 bases and J 2 bases, with 10 bases left between them. The CDR3 protein is CASSEVGDTYEQYF. Written as DNA, the CDR3 is TGTGCCAGCAGTGAAGTAGGGGATACCTACGAGCAGTACTTC.

This clone is a singleton in its sample. The chain joins TRBV6-2 or TRBV6-3 to TRBJ2-1; D ambiguous. Germline-derived CDR1 and CDR2 are MNHEY and SVGEGT. Trimming left V 2 bases short and J 3 bases short, with 8 bases between. This CDR3 comprises 14 residues. The CDR3 nucleotides read TGTGCCAGCAGTTACACGACGGGCTACAATGAGCAGTTCTTC. Amino acids: CASSYTTGYNEQFF.

This clone was observed a handful of times. The rearrangement links TRBV7-2 to TRBJ2-5, with TRBD1 as a possible D gene (6 bases). V gave up 5 bases and J gave up 1 base, with 14 bases separating them. From germline, CDR1 is SGHTA and CDR2 FQGNSA. The CDR3 covers 15 residues. CDR3 DNA sequence: TGTGCCAGCAGCCTTTCCACAGGGTTCCAAGAGACCCAGTACTTC. The encoded protein is CASSLSTGFQETQYF.

The chain uses TRBV24-1 and TRBJ2-7, with a tentative D call TRBD2 (6 bases). The CDR3 has 14 amino acids. The ends were cut back, 4 bases at V and 3 bases at J, with 12 bases in the middle. Germline values: CDR1 KGHDR, CDR2 SFDVKD. The CDR3: CATSDSGRDYEQYF. The DNA for the CDR3 is TGTGCCACCAGTGACTCGGGGCGGGACTACGAGCAGTACTTC.

The chain combines TRBV2 with TRBJ1-1, with 10 bases fitting TRBD1. Germline-derived CDR1 and CDR2 are SNHLY and FYNNEI. With V trimmed by 7 bases and J by 4 bases, 12 bases remained unmatched. The CDR3 is made up of 16 amino acids. CDR3 bases: TGTGCCAGCACCCCAAGAGAGGGACAGGGGACCACTGAAGCTTTCTTT. Translating gives CASTPREGQGTTEAFF.

The chain employs TRBV2 and TRBJ1-6; 10 bases are a match to TRBD1. V was pared by 6 bases and J by 9 bases, with 5 bases of the junction left unmatched. This CDR3 comprises 14 residues. Germline V CDR1 and CDR2: SNHLY, FYNNEI. This chain's CDR3 is CASSPDRGISPLHF. CDR3 nucleotides: TGTGCCAGCAGCCCGGACAGGGGGATTTCACCCCTCCACTTT.